Each of the 26 T cell receptor beta chains below was sequenced from the same sample in a study of cytomegalovirus exposure and HLA in healthy donors. The PCR was carried out with 60 Vbeta primers and 13 Jbeta primers. Data came from immunoSEQ multiplex PCR; TCRdb stores just in-frame clones and leaves some out. The sample has some 90,000 clones, roughly 79% seen once; the top ten hold approximately 0.6%. Sequenced sample: PBMCs. The source of these receptors is a man aged 25-45 years in good health and CMV-seronegative.

This clone was detected only once. The chain uses TRBV19 and TRBJ1-1; tentative D call: TRBD1 (6 bases). The germline V gene encodes CDR1 LNHDA and CDR2 SQIVND (reference sequence). This CDR3 is 13 amino acids long. The germline V and J ends were trimmed by 8 bases and 0 bases, with 10 bases remaining between them. The CDR3 nucleotides read TGTGCCAGTCTCTCAGGGGTGAACACTGAAGCTTTCTTT. Residues: CASLSGVNTEAFF.

The rearrangement joins TRBV10-3 to TRBJ2-3; the match to TRBD2 covers 8 bases. This CDR3 contains 16 residues. V was pared by 5 bases and J by 1 base, with 8 bases of the junction left unmatched. The germline V gene has CDR1 ENHRY and CDR2 SYGVKD. CDR3 amino acids: CAISRSPAGGTDTQYF. DNA of the CDR3: TGTGCCATCAGTCGCTCCCCAGCGGGAGGCACAGATACGCAGTATTTT.

This chain links TRBV19 with TRBJ2-3; the D is unclear. The CDR3 has 11 residues. The germline V and J ends were trimmed by 7 bases and 4 bases, with 6 bases remaining between them. Looked up from germline, CDR1 is LNHDA and CDR2 is SQIVND (reference sequence). As DNA, the CDR3 is TGTGCCAGTACCTTCGCAGATACGCAGTATTTT. As protein: CASTFADTQYF.

The gene calls are TRBV7-6 and TRBJ2-5; 7 bases match TRBD1. The V gene's germline CDR1 is SGHVS and CDR2 FNYEAQ. The CDR3 is made up of 16 amino acids. Trimming at V came to 4 bases and at J to 3 bases, leaving 11 bases not matched to a gene. DNA of the CDR3: TGTGCCAGCAGCTCTTCAGGGGGTGGGATAAAAGAGACCCAGTACTTC. Amino acids: CASSSSGGGIKETQYF.

V and J are TRBV5-6 and TRBJ2-6; no reliable D call. V gave up 0 bases and J gave up 2 bases, with 6 bases separating them. CDR1 is SGHDT and CDR2 is YYEEEE in the germline V gene. The CDR3 totals 15 residues. DNA for the CDR3: TGTGCCAGCAGCTTGGTGGCAGCTGGGGCCAACGTCCTGACTTTC. Translation: CASSLVAAGANVLTF.

This clone was found once. The same CDR3 is also encoded by other DNA sequences in this sample. V usage is TRBV5-4 and J usage is TRBJ2-1, with 8 bases that match TRBD1. Germline values: CDR1 SGHNT, CDR2 YYREEE (reference sequence). V lost 4 bases, J lost 1 base, and 7 bases stayed unmatched. There are 16 residues in the CDR3. CDR3 residues: CASSPTGGKSYNEQFF. CDR3 in DNA: TGTGCCAGCAGCCCTACAGGGGGAAAGTCCTACAATGAGCAGTTCTTC.

The rearrangement links TRBV10-2 to TRBJ1-5, with D maybe TRBD1 (5 bases). The CDR3 sequence is 16 residues long. Germline assignment: CDR1 WSHSY and CDR2 SAAADI. The V gene lost 3 bases and the J gene lost 0 bases, with 12 bases spanning the gap. CDR3 bases: TGCGCCAGCAGTGAAGGTGACAGCTTTAGCAATCAGCCCCAGCATTTT. It translates to CASSEGDSFSNQPQHF.

The chain joins TRBV11-3 to TRBJ1-1, with 8 nucleotides matching TRBD1. V lost 5 bases to trimming and J lost 4 bases; unmatched junction nucleotides: 6. Germline CDR1 SGHNT, CDR2 YENEEA. The CDR3 is 14 amino acids. The chain's CDR3 is CASSQQGAGTEAFF. CDR3 bases: TGTGCCAGCAGCCAGCAGGGGGCTGGCACTGAAGCTTTCTTT.

V gene TRBV11-1 combines with J gene TRBJ2-7, with a possible D match to TRBD1 (6 bases). Germline V gene sequence: CDR1 SGHAT, CDR2 FQDESV (reference sequence). CDR3 length: 17 amino acids. V was clipped by 3 bases and J by 5 bases, with 23 bases between them. The DNA for the CDR3 is TGTGCCAGCAGCTTCCAGCCCTCCAGGGGATATGAGGACGAGCAGTACTTC. It encodes CASSFQPSRGYEDEQYF.

The chain has TRBV6-5 and TRBJ1-2, with 11 bases aligning to TRBD1. The CDR3 has 14 residues. V lost 2 bases to trimming and J lost 8 bases; unmatched junction nucleotides: 4. Germline lookup yields CDR1 MNHEY and CDR2 SVGAGI. DNA of the CDR3: TGTGCCAGCAGTTACGGACAGGGGGCCTGGGGCTACACCTTC. Encoded protein: CASSYGQGAWGYTF.

This clone has a handful of counts. This chain uses TRBV6-1 with TRBJ2-7; D may be TRBD1 (6 bases). Deletions cut 2 bases from V and 1 base from J, with 15 bases between. The CDR3 totals 16 residues. CDR1 is MNHNS and CDR2 is SASEGT in the germline V gene. The chain's CDR3 is CASSEPGVAKSYEQYV. The CDR3 region has the DNA TGTGCCAGCAGTGAACCAGGGGTGGCGAAATCCTACGAGCAGTACGTC.

The rearrangement uses TRBV28 and TRBJ1-2; maybe TRBD1 (6 bases). V lost 6 bases and J 4 bases, leaving 12 bases between the germline ends. This CDR3 is 13 amino acids long. CDR1 is MDHEN and CDR2 is SYDVKM in the germline V gene. CDR3 in amino acids: CASRIQGFYGYTF. CDR3 DNA: TGTGCCAGCAGAATACAGGGCTTCTATGGCTACACCTTC.

J is TRBJ1-2 and V is TRBV7-8; no reliable D call. The CDR3 runs 14 residues. Germline CDR1 SGHVS, CDR2 FQNEAQ. V was shortened by 1 base and J by 1 base, with 7 bases between the two germline ends. Here the CDR3 reads CASSLETLNYGYTF. The CDR3 coding sequence is TGTGCCAGCAGCTTAGAGACACTTAACTATGGCTACACCTTC.

This chain connects TRBV18 to TRBJ1-1; the D is unclear. The CDR3 has 14 amino acids. Trimming pared 3 bases from V and 1 base from J, leaving 9 bases between. The germline gives CDR1 KGHSH, CDR2 LQKENI. CDR3 in DNA: TGTGCCAGCTCACCGATGGGCAGGAACACTGAAGCTTTCTTT. Protein product: CASSPMGRNTEAFF.

The CDR3 loop is CASSPGVVRAGTNEKLFF. As DNA, the CDR3 is TGTGCCAGCAGCCCGGGGGTGGTAAGGGCTGGAACTAATGAAAAACTGTTTTTT. The chain combines TRBV7-9 with TRBJ1-4; TRBD1 is a possible D gene (5 bases). Germline CDR1 reads SEHNR; CDR2 reads FQNEAQ (reference sequence). V was cut by 5 bases and J by 1 base, with 20 bases left in between. The CDR3 is 18 residues long.

V usage is TRBV21-1 and J usage is TRBJ2-7; the DNA was not used to check the table's D call, TRBD1. TRBV21-1 is termed a pseudogene. There are 14 residues in the CDR3. For the CDR3, the DNA is TGTGCCAGCAGCAAAGACAGGGGGTCTTACGAGCAGTACGTC. It encodes CASSKDRGSYEQYV.

The genes are TRBV13 and TRBJ2-7, with TRBD2 matching over 11 bases. Germline V gene data show CDR1 as PRHDT and CDR2 as FYEKMQ (reference sequence). The CDR3 spans 17 residues. V lost 5 bases and J lost 6; bases outside the gene matches: 15. CDR3 amino acids: CASSPRPLLAGAFEQYF. The CDR3 nucleotides read TGTGCCAGCAGCCCTCGGCCCCTACTAGCGGGGGCCTTCGAGCAGTACTTC. The full variable domain, with the rest looked up from reference TRBV13 and TRBJ2-7, is AAGVIQSPRHLIKEKRETATLKCYPIPRHDTVYWYQQGPGQDPQFLISFYEKMQSDKGSIPDRFSAQQFSDYHSELNMSSLELGDSALYFCASSPRPLLAGAFEQYFGPGTRLTVT.

The V gene is TRBV19, the J gene TRBJ2-6; D possibly corresponds to TRBD1 (6 bases). The CDR3 spans 17 residues. Germline V gene lookup returns CDR1 LNHDA and CDR2 SQIVND (reference sequence). V lost 10 bases to trimming and J lost 0 bases, with 19 bases between them. CDR3 sequence: CATTPQGHSSGANVLTF. The CDR3 DNA follows: TGTGCCACCACGCCGCAGGGACACAGCTCTGGGGCCAACGTCCTGACTTTC.

This clone came up once. The J gene is TRBJ2-1, the V gene TRBV27; maybe TRBD1 (5 bases). This CDR3 has 14 residues. Trimming removed 0 bases at V and 9 bases at J, with 12 bases between. Per germline, CDR1 MNHEY and CDR2 SMNVEV (reference sequence). CDR3 residues: CASSLSGQRREQFF. CDR3 DNA: TGTGCCAGCAGTTTATCGGGGCAGAGACGTGAGCAGTTCTTC.

This clone was seen more than once but under ten times. J is TRBJ1-2 and V is TRBV13; 9 bases align to TRBD1. CDR1 is PRHDT, CDR2 FYEKMQ, per germline (reference sequence). This CDR3 region has 16 residues. Trimming at V came to 0 bases and at J to 5 bases, leaving 7 bases not matched to a gene. The CDR3 coding sequence is TGTGCCAGCAGCTTAGGGGGGACAGGGAGTCGATATGGCTACACCTTC. Protein sequence: CASSLGGTGSRYGYTF.

The V gene is TRBV10-3, the J gene TRBJ2-1; 11 bases are shared with TRBD2. Germline V gene lookup returns CDR1 ENHRY and CDR2 SYGVKD. The junction had 11 bases not matched to a gene; V was cut back by 4 bases and J by 0 bases. CDR3 length: 19 residues. The DNA for the CDR3 is TGTGCCATCAGTGGCGCTAGTTCTAGCGGGGGGATCTCCTACAATGAGCAGTTCTTC. Translated: CAISGASSSGGISYNEQFF.

This clone turned up a few times. The gene calls are TRBV7-2 and TRBJ1-5, with 7 bases matching TRBD1. The germline CDR1 and CDR2 sequences are SGHTA and FQGNSA. V lost 5 bases to trimming and J lost 7 bases; unmatched junction nucleotides: 8. This CDR3 has 14 residues. CDR3 loop: CASSPTGTRQPQHF. The CDR3 DNA reads TGTGCCAGCAGCCCGACAGGGACACGGCAGCCCCAGCATTTT.

The CDR3 coding sequence is TGTGCCAGCAGCACGGGACAGCTTAACTATGGCTACACCTTC. It codes for CASSTGQLNYGYTF. This rearrangement joins TRBV6-5 to TRBJ1-2; 7 bases match TRBD1. The CDR3 has 14 residues. Germline V gene data show CDR1 as MNHEY and CDR2 as SVGAGI. Losses at the gene ends were 6 bases for V and 1 base for J; bases not matched to a gene: 5.

This clone was recorded a few times. The chain combines TRBV6-1 with TRBJ2-6; TRBD1 matches 9 bases. Losses at the gene ends were 4 bases for V and 1 base for J; bases not matched to a gene: 14. The CDR3 runs to 20 residues. CDR1 and CDR2 (germline): MNHNS, SASEGT. The CDR3 sequence is CASSALNPTGGASGANVLTF. In DNA form, the CDR3 reads TGTGCCAGCAGTGCTCTTAATCCAACAGGGGGCGCATCTGGGGCCAACGTCCTGACTTTC.

The rearrangement links TRBV9 to TRBJ2-3, with TRBD2 matching over 11 bases. The V and J ends lost 3 bases and 2 bases, in that order; junction bases with no gene match: 11. The CDR3 length is 18 residues. Germline V CDR1 and CDR2: SGDLS, YYNGEE. CDR3 nucleotide sequence: TGTGCCAGCAGCGGCTCTAGCGGGGGGCCGGGGTCCACAGATACGCAGTATTTT. Amino acids: CASSGSSGGPGSTDTQYF.

The chain combines TRBV5-4 with TRBJ2-1, with D tentatively TRBD1 (5 bases). V lost 9 bases and J lost 3, with 10 bases in between. CDR3 size: 12 residues. The germline CDR1 and CDR2 sequences are SGHNT and YYREEE (reference sequence). The CDR3 nucleotides are TGTGCCATGACAGAGAACTACAATGAGCAGTTCTTC. It codes for CAMTENYNEQFF.